These 10 T cell receptor beta chains were sequenced from one sample in a study of molecular identifiers for immune sequencing clone quantification. TCRdb redid the calling of the PCR reads with MiXCR, one entry per CDR3 protein. In the table there are approximately 630,000 distinct CDR3 sequences, about 25% of which are singletons. Material: naive CD8+ T cells from blood, with Jurkat cell RNA spiked in. As for subset: FACS-sorted CD8+CD4-CCR7+CD45RA+ naive T cells. Receptor source: a human donor in good health. Some libraries in this study had Jurkat cell RNA spiked in.

This clonotype has just a few counts. This chain links TRBV19 with TRBJ1-2, with unresolved D. Between the trimmed V and J ends, which lost 3 bases and 5 bases, there was a span of 16 bases. This CDR3 is 15 amino acids long. Germline V gene sequence: CDR1 LNHDA, CDR2 SQIVND (reference sequence). The CDR3 region has the DNA TGTGCCAGTAGTATTGGGCCCGGCAGATCTTATGGCTACACCTTC. This translates into CASSIGPGRSYGYTF.

The chain uses TRBV7-9 and TRBJ1-4, with 7 positions matching TRBD1. The V and J ends lost 3 bases and 7 bases, in that order; junction bases with no gene match: 5. CDR1 and CDR2 (germline): SEHNR, FQNEAQ (reference sequence). This CDR3 is 14 amino acids long. CDR3 DNA sequence: TGTGCCAGCAGCTTGACAGGGTCGTTTGAAAAACTGTTTTTT. It encodes CASSLTGSFEKLFF.

In this sample, this clonotype turned up many times. The rearrangement joins TRBV3-1 to TRBJ2-2; D possibly corresponds to TRBD1 (6 bases). V was clipped by 0 bases and J by 2 bases, with 10 bases between them. Germline assignment: CDR1 LGHDT and CDR2 YNNKEL (reference sequence). There are 16 residues in the CDR3. The CDR3 loop is CASSQEAGTNTGELFF. DNA of the CDR3: TGTGCCAGCAGCCAAGAGGCCGGGACAAACACCGGGGAGCTGTTTTTT.

In this sample, this clonotype turned up a few times. This rearrangement joins TRBV9 to TRBJ2-2, with 14 bases matching TRBD2. In germline, CDR1 is SGDLS, CDR2 YYNGEE. V was clipped by 4 bases and J by 8 bases; unmatched bases: 7. This CDR3 has 16 residues. The CDR3 nucleotides read TGTGCCAGCAGCCCCTGGACTAGCGGGGGGAAGGGGGAGCTGTTTTTT. This codes for CASSPWTSGGKGELFF.

The chain uses TRBV7-9 and TRBJ2-3; 12 bases fit TRBD2. Unmatched junction bases numbered 13, after V lost 0 bases and J lost 0 bases. Germline CDR1 and CDR2: SEHNR and FQNEAQ (reference sequence). CDR3 length: 21 amino acids. Here the CDR3 reads CASSLAGRTSSGGASTDTQYF. The CDR3 DNA reads as TGTGCCAGCAGCTTAGCTGGTCGGACGTCTAGCGGGGGGGCTAGCACAGATACGCAGTATTTT.

This clonotype was counted only a few times. The chain employs TRBV6-5 and TRBJ1-2; D ambiguous. The CDR3 is 17 residues long. Trimming removed 0 bases from V and 3 bases from J, with 17 bases in between. Germline loops: CDR1 MNHEY, CDR2 SVGAGI. The DNA for the CDR3 is TGTGCCAGCAGTTACTCCACGTCGGCAACGAAACACTATGGCTACACCTTC. Translating it yields CASSYSTSATKHYGYTF.

Details on this clonotype: The junction shows a germline mismatch at one end, possibly a read error. This chain joins TRBV30 and TRBJ2-2; possibly TRBD1 for D (5 bases). This CDR3 contains 17 residues. The germline V gene has CDR1 GTSNPN and CDR2 SVGIG (reference sequence). The CDR3 region is CAWSAHLLKGNTRELFF. The DNA for the CDR3 is TGTGCCTGGAGCGCCCACCTATTGAAGGGGAACACCCGGGAGCTGTTTTTT.

Ten or more counts support this clonotype. The chain is built from TRBV28 and TRBJ2-7, with 9 bases fitting TRBD1. This CDR3 comprises 14 residues. V trimming: 6 bases; J trimming: 2 bases; junction bases outside the gene matches: 5. CDR1 and CDR2 from the germline V gene are MDHEN and SYDVKM. CDR3 loop: CASRAGTGPYEQYF. The DNA for the CDR3 is TGTGCCAGCAGGGCCGGGACAGGGCCCTACGAGCAGTACTTC.

In its sample, this clonotype was seen a few times. The rearrangement links TRBV27 to TRBJ2-7; D might be TRBD1 (5 bases). Germline values: CDR1 MNHEY, CDR2 SMNVEV (reference sequence). The CDR3 contains 12 residues. Trimming took off 7 bases at V and 2 bases at J, with 9 bases between the two ends. The CDR3 sequence: CASMDIAYEQYF. The CDR3 nucleotides are TGTGCCAGCATGGACATAGCCTACGAGCAGTACTTC.

About this clonotype: A much larger clone differs from this one at a single base, so this may be a read error. The V call is TRBV29-1, the J call TRBJ2-5; possibly TRBD2 for D (5 bases). This CDR3 has 11 residues. V was clipped by 4 bases and J by 9 bases, with 12 bases between them. Germline CDR1 SQVTM, CDR2 ANQGSEA. The chain's CDR3 is CSVVSLEAQYF. The DNA for the CDR3 is TGCAGCGTTGTGTCTCTGGAGGCCCAGTACTTC.